Presented here are 32 T cell receptor beta chains from one specimen sequenced in a study of blood T cells in healthy people across ages. Next came a second PCR, run for about 7 to 12 cycles, which used a sample-barcoded 5' primer along with a J-beta primer mix. TCRdb re-called the 5' RACE reads through MiXCR, storing one row per CDR3 protein. Of roughly 790,000 distinct CDR3 sequences in the sample, roughly 41% were seen once. What was sequenced was blood. The receptors were sampled from a woman in her sixties in good health.

Only a few counts were recorded for this clonotype. The chain employs TRBV10-3 and TRBJ2-7, with TRBD2 matching 11 bases. Germline V CDR1 and CDR2: ENHRY, SYGVKD. The CDR3 runs to 14 residues. The junction had 5 bases not matched to a gene; V was cut back by 7 bases and J by 3 bases. In nucleotides, the CDR3 is TGTGCCATCATGACTAGCGGGGAGGTCTACGAGCAGTACTTC. Its protein product is CAIMTSGEVYEQYF.

CDR3 sequence: CASSFFWRVSPDKDNEQFF. CDR3 DNA: TGTGCCAGCAGCTTTTTTTGGCGGGTCTCGCCTGATAAGGACAATGAGCAGTTCTTC. The chain has TRBV11-2 and TRBJ2-1; D perhaps matches TRBD2 (5 bases). V lost 3 bases and J lost 5, with 26 bases in between. CDR1 and CDR2 from the germline V gene are SGHAT and FQNNGV. This CDR3 has 19 residues.

The sample holds a few counts of this clonotype. V gene TRBV7-2 combines with J gene TRBJ2-3, with 13 nucleotides matching TRBD2. After removal of 5 bases from V and 6 bases from J, the junction contained 5 bases not matched to a gene. Germline V gene data show CDR1 as SGHTA and CDR2 as FQGNSA. The CDR3 loop spans 15 amino acids. CDR3 sequence (DNA): TGTGCCAGCAGCATCGGACTAGCGGGAGTGGATACGCAGTATTTT. The encoded protein is CASSIGLAGVDTQYF.

Note on this clonotype: Sequence at one end of the junction differs from germline and may be a read error. The chain is built from TRBV28 and TRBJ2-7; D gene unclear. The CDR3 runs to 12 residues. Germline assignment: CDR1 MDHEN and CDR2 SYDVKM. The CDR3 sequence: CASGLVGCEQYF. In nucleotides, the CDR3 is TGTGCCAGCGGTTTAGTAGGGTGCGAGCAGTACTTC.

This clonotype was found many times. The chain carries TRBV12-3 or TRBV12-4 and TRBJ1-4; D not resolved. Trimming cost V 4 bases and J 0 bases, with 3 bases left between them. The CDR3 has 13 residues. CDR3 DNA sequence: TGTGCCAGCAGTTCCCCAACTAATGAAAAACTGTTTTTT. It translates to CASSSPTNEKLFF.

This clonotype showed up just a few times. The V and J genes are TRBV11-2 and TRBJ2-3; no clear D gene. The germline V and J ends were trimmed by 1 base and 2 bases, with 10 bases remaining between them. CDR1 is SGHAT, CDR2 FQNNGV, per germline. The CDR3 spans 15 residues. The CDR3 DNA sequence: TGTGCCAGCAGCTTAGCGGGCCTACCCACAGATACGCAGTATTTT. This encodes CASSLAGLPTDTQYF.

Remarks on this clonotype: A much larger clonotype is one base distant, so this may be a read error. This chain connects TRBV11-2 to TRBJ1-5; no reliable D call. The CDR3 runs to 12 residues. Germline V gene sequence: CDR1 SGHAT, CDR2 FQNNGV. The CDR3 region is CVSSLDNQPQHF. The CDR3 region has the DNA TGTGTCAGCAGCTTAGACAATCAGCCCCAGCATTTT.

V gene TRBV5-1 combines with J gene TRBJ2-6; D is undetermined. Trimming removed 4 bases at V and 0 bases at J, with 5 bases between. Per the germline V gene, CDR1 is SGHRS and CDR2 is YFSETQ. The CDR3 spans 14 residues. CDR3 nucleotide sequence: TGCGCCAGCAGCGCCCGCTCTGGGGCCAACGTCCTGACTTTC. The encoded protein is CASSARSGANVLTF.

The V and J genes are TRBV5-1 and TRBJ2-7, with D possibly being TRBD1 (5 bases). Germline V lookup: CDR1 SGHRS, CDR2 YFSETQ. The V gene lost 0 bases and the J gene lost 5 bases, with 12 bases spanning the gap. The CDR3 consists of 14 residues. Here the CDR3 DNA reads TGCGCCAGCAGCTTGGAGGGGATTCAGGACGAGCAGTACTTC. This sequence encodes CASSLEGIQDEQYF.

The DNA for the CDR3 is TGTGCCAGCAGCTACAATAGGTACGGCGAGCAGTACTTC. It is translated as CASSYNRYGEQYF. The chain couples TRBV11-3 to TRBJ2-5; D not certain. Gene TRBJ2-7 matches the end of the DNA better, so the J call may be wrong. This CDR3 is built from 13 residues. The germline V gene has CDR1 SGHNT and CDR2 YENEEA.

This clonotype has a handful of counts. V gene TRBV6-2 or TRBV6-3 combines with J gene TRBJ2-7, with D uncertain. CDR1 is MNHEY and CDR2 is SVGEGT in the germline V gene. The CDR3 spans 13 residues. Trimming left V 5 bases short and J 3 bases short, with 11 bases between. This CDR3 reads CASSHDAFYEQYF. The CDR3 region has the DNA TGTGCCAGCAGTCACGATGCCTTCTACGAGCAGTACTTC.

There are a few counts of this clonotype. The CDR3 sequence: CASGQGNHQPQHF. The CDR3 DNA sequence: TGTGCCAGCGGGCAGGGTAACCATCAGCCCCAGCATTTT. The chain has TRBV7-2 and TRBJ1-5; a weak D match, TRBD1 (5 bases). This CDR3 has 13 residues. Germline-derived CDR1 and CDR2 are SGHTA and FQGNSA. V shed 8 bases and J shed 5 bases, with 13 bases lying between them. The entire variable domain, with the rest obtained from reference TRBV7-2 and TRBJ1-5, is as follows: GAGVSQSPSNKVTEKGKDVELRCDPISGHTALYWYRQSLGQGLEFLIYFQGNSAPDKSGLPSDRFSAERTGGSVSTLTIQRTQQEDSAVYLCASGQGNHQPQHFGDGTRLSIL.

This sequence joins TRBV9 and TRBJ2-3; D is possibly TRBD1 (5 bases). Germline CDR1 is SGDLS and CDR2 is YYNGEE. The CDR3 contains 16 residues. V lost 0 bases and J 3 bases, leaving 14 bases between the germline ends. The CDR3 sequence: CASSVGVQDSTDTQYF. CDR3 bases: TGTGCCAGCAGCGTAGGAGTACAGGATAGTACAGATACGCAGTATTTT.

J is TRBJ2-3 and V is TRBV21-1; the tabulated D call, TRBD2, remains unverified against the DNA. TRBV21-1 is given as a pseudogene. CDR3 length: 16 residues. CDR3 coding DNA: TGTGCCAGCAGCAATTGGGAGGCAGGGCGCACAGATACGCAGTATTTT. It codes for CASSNWEAGRTDTQYF.

In its sample, this clonotype was seen a few times. The V gene is TRBV7-2, the J gene TRBJ2-7, with D perhaps TRBD2 (6 bases). Germline V gene data show CDR1 as SGHTA and CDR2 as FQGNSA. Between the trimmed V and J ends, which lost 5 bases and 5 bases, there was a span of 16 bases. This CDR3 has 14 amino acids. CDR3 residues: CASSQGLMAHEQYF. CDR3 in DNA: TGTGCCAGCAGCCAGGGACTGATGGCCCACGAGCAGTACTTC.

V gene TRBV7-8 combines with J gene TRBJ2-5; the match to TRBD2 covers 11 bases. The tail of the sequence fits TRBJ2-7 better, so the J call may be wrong. From germline, CDR1 is SGHVS and CDR2 FQNEAQ. The CDR3 is made up of 16 amino acids. The CDR3 region has the DNA TGTGCCAGCAGCCCAAGCAGACTAGCGGGATTCTACGAGCAGTACTTC. It is translated as CASSPSRLAGFYEQYF.

The rearrangement joins TRBV20-1 to TRBJ2-7, with 9 nucleotides matching TRBD2. The ends lost 0 bases at V and 1 base at J; junction bases unmatched: 4. This CDR3 has 15 residues. CDR1 and CDR2 (germline): DFQATT, SNEGSKA (reference sequence). The CDR3 protein is CSARDVAGVSYEQYF. DNA of the CDR3: TGCAGTGCTAGAGATGTAGCGGGAGTATCCTACGAGCAGTACTTC.

A note on this clonotype: This may arise from a read error, as a much more abundant clone is one base away. The rearrangement links TRBV5-1 to TRBJ2-7, with TRBD1 matching 7 bases. CDR1 and CDR2 (germline): SGHRS, YFSETQ. Unmatched junction bases numbered 13, after V lost 7 bases and J lost 3 bases. This CDR3 has 15 residues. CDR3 region: CASGWGTVRNYEQYF. The CDR3 nucleotides read TGCGCCAGCGGCTGGGGGACAGTGAGAAACTACGAGCAGTACTTC.

The V call is TRBV24-1, the J call TRBJ2-5; no definite D call. The V gene's germline CDR1 is KGHDR and CDR2 SFDVKD. The CDR3 covers 17 residues. Trimming left V 0 bases short and J 4 bases short, with 17 bases between. The CDR3 coding sequence is TGTGCCACCAGTGATTTGGAGCCCGGGCCCTCCGGAGAGACCCAGTACTTC. Amino acid sequence: CATSDLEPGPSGETQYF.

The J gene is TRBJ2-5, the V gene TRBV10-3; TRBD2 matches 8 bases. Germline lookup yields CDR1 ENHRY and CDR2 SYGVKD. The CDR3 is 14 residues long. With V trimmed by 4 bases and J by 2 bases, 3 bases remained unmatched. The CDR3 sequence is CAISAGGPQETQYF. The DNA of the CDR3 is TGTGCCATCAGTGCGGGGGGGCCACAAGAGACCCAGTACTTC.

This clonotype was seen a few times. The CDR3 reads CASSGRQGETQYF. The CDR3 nucleotides read TGTGCCAGCAGTGGGAGACAGGGAGAGACCCAGTACTTC. The rearrangement links TRBV2 to TRBJ2-5; 7 bases are a match to TRBD1. V gave up 4 bases and J gave up 4 bases; unmatched junction bases: 3. CDR3 length equals 13 residues. Germline V gene sequence: CDR1 SNHLY, CDR2 FYNNEI.

The V and J genes are TRBV5-4 and TRBJ2-7, with D possibly being TRBD1 or TRBD2 (7 bases each). The CDR3 loop spans 15 amino acids. Germline values: CDR1 SGHNT, CDR2 YYREEE (reference sequence). Trimming removed 3 bases from V and 2 bases from J, with 15 bases in between. CDR3 coding DNA: TGTGCCAGCAGCTGGGGGGGACAGTCAGCCTACGAGCAGTACTTC. This translates into CASSWGGQSAYEQYF.

The chain couples TRBV27 to TRBJ2-1; D not resolved. Near its end, the DNA agrees better with TRBJ2-7, so the J call may be wrong. This CDR3 is 16 amino acids long. In germline, CDR1 is MNHEY, CDR2 SMNVEV (reference sequence). The CDR3 sequence: CASSLRSRVSYNEQYF. DNA for the CDR3: TGTGCCAGCAGTTTAAGGTCTCGAGTTTCCTACAATGAGCAGTACTTC.

The sample holds a few counts of this clonotype. This chain connects TRBV19 to TRBJ2-2; 9 nucleotides match TRBD2. After removal of 5 bases from V and 4 bases from J, the junction contained 5 bases not matched to a gene. The CDR3 runs to 15 residues. CDR1 and CDR2 from the germline V gene are LNHDA and SQIVND (reference sequence). The CDR3 DNA sequence: TGTGCCAGTAGTGTTAGCGGGGGCCTCACCGGGGAGCTGTTTTTT. Translating gives CASSVSGGLTGELFF.

This clonotype was counted only a few times. The chain couples TRBV5-1 to TRBJ2-7, with 9 nucleotides matching TRBD1. Germline-derived CDR1 and CDR2 are SGHRS and YFSETQ. V gave up 4 bases and J gave up 1 base; unmatched junction bases: 6. This CDR3 region has 15 residues. CDR3: CASSIGTGTSYEQYF. The CDR3 DNA follows: TGCGCCAGCAGCATCGGGACAGGGACATCCTACGAGCAGTACTTC.

The chain joins TRBV28 to TRBJ2-4; D assignment may be TRBD1 or TRBD2 (6 bases each). The tail of the sequence fits TRBJ2-7 better, so the J call may be wrong. This CDR3 has 17 residues. Germline V gene lookup returns CDR1 MDHEN and CDR2 SYDVKM. The CDR3 DNA reads as TGTGCCAGCAGTTCCCCCGGGGGTGCAGGGGTTGGCTACGAGCAGTACTTC. Translating it yields CASSSPGGAGVGYEQYF.

The chain carries TRBV5-1 and TRBJ2-6; TRBD2 matches 11 bases. Losses at the gene ends were 4 bases for V and 0 bases for J; bases not matched to a gene: 6. CDR3 size: 18 residues. Germline V gene lookup returns CDR1 SGHRS and CDR2 YFSETQ. CDR3 sequence (DNA): TGCGCCAGCAGCCAAACTAGCGGGGGACTCTCTGGGGCCAACGTCCTGACTTTC. It codes for CASSQTSGGLSGANVLTF.

The J gene is TRBJ2-7, the V gene TRBV6-1, with no clear D. Between the trimmed V and J ends, which lost 7 bases and 3 bases, there was a span of 10 bases. Germline-derived CDR1 and CDR2 are MNHNS and SASEGT. The CDR3 totals 12 residues. CDR3 DNA sequence: TGTGCCAGCACGGCCTTATACTACGAGCAGTACTTC. This translates into CASTALYYEQYF.

The rearrangement joins TRBV13 to TRBJ2-5; 14 bases agree with TRBD2. Trimming cost V 5 bases and J 11 bases; bases outside gene matches: 16. Looked up from germline, CDR1 is PRHDT and CDR2 is FYEKMQ (reference sequence). CDR3 length: 17 residues. CDR3 protein: CASSPTGTSGRRNEQYF. The CDR3 region has the DNA TGTGCCAGCAGCCCAACAGGGACTAGCGGGAGAAGGAATGAGCAGTACTTC.

This clonotype appeared a few times. CDR3 in amino acids: CAIRDGLAATYEQYF. In DNA, the CDR3 is TGTGCCATCAGGGATGGACTAGCGGCGACCTACGAGCAGTACTTC. J is TRBJ2-7 and V is TRBV10-3, with 10 positions matching TRBD2. The germline CDR1 and CDR2 sequences are ENHRY and SYGVKD. V was pared by 6 bases and J by 2 bases, with 7 bases of the junction left unmatched. The length of the CDR3 is 15 residues.

This sequence joins TRBV10-3 and TRBJ1-5, with 7 bases matching TRBD1. CDR3 length: 15 residues. Germline CDR1 ENHRY, CDR2 SYGVKD. J lost 4 bases, V lost 3 bases, and 6 bases had no gene match. CDR3 sequence reads: CAISDKTGRNQPQHF. The DNA for the CDR3 is TGTGCCATCAGTGACAAGACAGGGAGGAATCAGCCCCAGCATTTT.

V and J are TRBV6-6 and TRBJ2-2; D gene unclear. The CDR3 is made up of 14 amino acids. V lost 5 bases, J lost 6 bases, and 13 bases lay in between. Germline-derived CDR1 and CDR2 are MNHNY and SVGAGI (reference sequence). CDR3 in amino acids: CASSATWEPGELFF. The CDR3 nucleotides read TGTGCCAGCAGTGCTACATGGGAACCCGGGGAGCTGTTTTTT.